These 8 T cell receptor beta chains were all obtained from the same sample, sequenced in a study of blood T cell repertoires in COVID-19. Clones were sequenced by immunoSEQ multiplex PCR, and TCRdb holds only the in-frame ones, with some missing. The data show roughly 200,000 clones, roughly 83% seen once. The source material was PBMCs or T cells enriched from blood (not recorded which). Receptors originate from a woman aged 25 to 39 who had recovered from COVID-19.

This clone was seen just once. The chain links TRBV28 to TRBJ2-7, with 10 bases aligning to TRBD1. CDR3 length: 14 amino acids. Trimming took 8 bases from V and 2 from J; bases not matched to a gene: 6. Germline CDR1 MDHEN, CDR2 SYDVKM. Here the CDR3 reads CASATGTGAYEQYF. For the CDR3, the DNA is TGTGCCAGCGCCACCGGGACAGGGGCCTACGAGCAGTACTTC.

The sample holds one count of this clone. The rearrangement joins TRBV7-9 to TRBJ1-2; 9 bases fit TRBD1. The CDR3 is 16 amino acids. The ends lost 4 bases at V and 8 bases at J; junction bases unmatched: 14. Germline loops: CDR1 SEHNR, CDR2 FQNEAQ (reference sequence). CDR3 in amino acids: CASSSFGQGTQEGYTF. The CDR3 DNA reads TGTGCCAGCAGCTCTTTCGGACAGGGGACCCAAGAAGGCTACACCTTC.

The J gene is TRBJ2-5, the V gene TRBV18; TRBD2 matches at 10 bases. Trimming cost V 6 bases and J 10 bases; bases outside gene matches: 8. The CDR3 contains 13 residues. Germline CDR1 and CDR2: KGHSH and LQKENI. CDR3 amino acids: CASSTLAGEVQYF. CDR3 in DNA: TGTGCCAGCTCGACCCTAGCGGGGGAGGTCCAGTACTTC.

The CDR3 is CASSYSREDQETQYF. The CDR3 DNA reads TGTGCCAGCAGTTACTCGAGGGAAGACCAAGAGACCCAGTACTTC. V usage is TRBV6-2 or TRBV6-3 and J usage is TRBJ2-5, with D perhaps matching TRBD2 (5 bases). Germline V CDR1 and CDR2: MNHEY, SVGEGT. V lost 0 bases and J lost 0, with 8 bases in between. This CDR3 comprises 15 residues.

There are a few counts of this clone. This CDR3 is CASSFPGQIFEQYF. CDR3 nucleotides: TGTGCCAGCAGTTTCCCGGGACAGATATTCGAGCAGTACTTC. The chain recombines TRBV28 with TRBJ2-7, with 7 bases matching TRBD1. CDR1 and CDR2 from the germline V gene are MDHEN and SYDVKM. V gave up 3 bases and J gave up 6 bases; unmatched junction bases: 8. The CDR3 runs 14 residues. The full variable domain, with the rest looked up from reference TRBV28 and TRBJ2-7, is DVKVTQSSRYLVKRTGEKVFLECVQDMDHENMFWYRQDPGLGLRLIYFSYDVKMKEKGDIPEGYSVSREKKERFSLILESASTNQTSMYLCASSFPGQIFEQYFGPGTRLTVT.

To note about this clone: Other DNA sequences in the sample encode the same CDR3. The chain employs TRBV18 and TRBJ2-7; D is undetermined. Germline CDR1 is KGHSH and CDR2 is LQKENI. V gave up 3 bases and J gave up 4 bases, with 7 bases separating them. The CDR3 is 12 residues long. The CDR3 DNA reads TGTGCCAGCTCACCCTCCAGTTACGAGCAGTACTTC. It is translated as CASSPSSYEQYF.

The CDR3 DNA reads TGTGCCAGCAGAATCAATAAGGGGACCGGGGAGCTGTTTTTT. The encoded protein is CASRINKGTGELFF. V and J are TRBV3-1 (or the pseudogene TRBV3-2) and TRBJ2-2, with D possibly TRBD1 on 5 matching bases. V lost 6 bases, J lost 5 bases, and 13 bases lay in between. CDR1 and CDR2 (germline): LGHDT, YNNKEL (reference sequence). The CDR3 totals 14 residues.

The rearrangement uses TRBV18 and TRBJ2-5, with a possible D match to TRBD2 (5 bases). The CDR3 has 16 amino acids. The ends were cut back, 3 bases at V and 5 bases at J, with 19 bases in the middle. Per the germline V gene, CDR1 is KGHSH and CDR2 is LQKENI. The CDR3 spells CASSPTDYGWAETQYF. The CDR3, as DNA: TGTGCCAGCTCACCGACCGACTATGGATGGGCGGAGACCCAGTACTTC. Filled out from reference TRBV18 and TRBJ2-5, the complete variable domain reads NAGVMQNPRHLVRRRGQEARLRCSPMKGHSHVYWYRQLPEEGLKFMVYLQKENIIDESGMPKERFSAEFPKEGPSILRIQQVVRGDSAAYFCASSPTDYGWAETQYFGPGTRLLVL.